These 5 T cell receptor beta chains were sequenced from one sample in a study of blood T cell repertoires in COVID-19. Sequencing used immunoSEQ multiplex PCR; TCRdb keeps in-frame clones, though not all of them. There are fewer than 500,000 clones in the sample; 80% to 90% occur only once, and about 4.5% lies in the top ten. Material: peripheral blood. The receptors originated from a woman aged 25-40 years with acute or convalescent COVID-19.

This chain connects TRBV5-4 to TRBJ1-3; unclear D gene. The CDR3 extends over 15 amino acids. Germline assignment: CDR1 SGHNT and CDR2 YYREEE (reference sequence). Trimming shortened V by 4 bases and J by 2 bases, and 13 bases separated the two germline ends. CDR3 region: CASSPRGGAGNTIYF. In DNA form, the CDR3 reads TGTGCCAGCAGCCCTCGGGGTGGAGCTGGAAACACCATATATTTT.

The genes are TRBV3-1 (or the pseudogene TRBV3-2) and TRBJ2-7; no clear D gene. Germline V gene sequence: CDR1 LGHDT, CDR2 YNNKEL (reference sequence). V was cut by 3 bases and J by 3 bases, with 9 bases left in between. The CDR3 contains 13 residues. The CDR3 reads CASSQARHYEQYF. The CDR3 coding sequence is TGTGCCAGCAGCCAGGCTCGACACTACGAGCAGTACTTC.

This chain links TRBV28 with TRBJ1-2; D perhaps matches TRBD1 (5 bases). Germline CDR1 and CDR2: MDHEN and SYDVKM. Trimming took off 10 bases at V and 1 base at J, with 13 bases between the two ends. The CDR3 extends over 13 amino acids. The CDR3: CATRDADNYGYTF. The DNA of the CDR3 is TGTGCCACGCGGGACGCGGATAACTATGGCTACACCTTC.

V gene TRBV3-1 (or the pseudogene TRBV3-2) combines with J gene TRBJ1-5, with TRBD1 matching 8 bases. Losses at the gene ends were 4 bases for V and 3 bases for J; bases not matched to a gene: 2. CDR3 length equals 14 residues. CDR1 and CDR2 (germline): LGHDT, YNNKEL (reference sequence). The CDR3 is CASSLDRDNQPQHF. CDR3 in DNA: TGTGCCAGCAGCCTGGACAGGGACAATCAGCCCCAGCATTTT.

The V call is TRBV28, the J call TRBJ2-7; D not resolved. Germline V gives CDR1 MDHEN, CDR2 SYDVKM. The V and J ends lost 1 base and 2 bases respectively, with 18 bases between them. The CDR3 sequence is 17 residues long. This chain's CDR3 is CASSLFRLRGTPYEQYF. In DNA, the CDR3 is TGTGCCAGCAGTTTATTCCGCCTCCGAGGAACCCCCTACGAGCAGTACTTC.